This T cell receptor (beta chain) was recovered during a study of T cells after yellow fever vaccination. In the study overall: Those fractions that held only low numbers of cells were prepared using the SMART-Seq v4 Ultra Low Input RNA kit.

A note on this clonotype: Antigen unknown.

Study outcomes and limitations: Most clones from primary vaccination resurfaced after the booster (about 95% CD4, less than 90% CD8). Within FACS-sorted repertoires, abundant clonotypes contaminating from the bulk population could be present.

Using its own MiXCR run on the 5' RACE reads, TCRdb lists one record per CDR3 protein. The profile shows hundreds of thousands of distinct CDR3 sequences, about 12% of them singletons. The sequence derives from a man aged 18-30 years who received the YFV17D yellow fever vaccine. The input for sequencing was CD4+ T cells sorted from PBMCs, taken 15 days after the yellow fever booster vaccination.

Here the CDR3 reads CATSDLWEHYEQHV. DNA for the CDR3: TGTGCCACCAGTGACTTATGGGAACACTACGAGCAGCACGTC. The chain carries TRBV24-1 and TRBJ2-7; D unresolved. CDR1 is KGHDR and CDR2 is SFDVKD in the germline V gene. The CDR3 runs to 14 residues.